Shown below are 12 T cell receptor beta chains from a single sample sequenced in a study of Ad26.COV2.S vaccination and SARS-CoV-2 variants (dated by TCRdb to the early 2020s). The library was obtained by the immunoSEQ multiplex PCR assay. TCRdb limited this immuneACCESS table to in-frame rearrangements with V and J called. A share of clones is missing; checked studies link under half to unresolved V genes, and the rest is unexplained. The sample records 350,000 to 500,000 clones, roughly nine tenths of which are singletons. Over 2.5% of the sample is held by the ten biggest clonotypes. In the paper's terms, the treatment or condition label means: around 19 received Ad26.COV2.S at low or high dose, single or two shots; 5 received placebo; per-sample allocation not given. For vaccine and placebo recipients, the sequenced repertoires came from samples collected on day 63 after the first injection.

The sample here was peripheral blood, taken in a trial of Ad26.COV2.S vaccine versus placebo. Receptor source: a person aged 18-65 years who received the Ad26.COV2.S COVID-19 vaccine or a placebo.

The chain couples TRBV7-9 to TRBJ1-1; TRBD1 is a possible D gene (6 bases). This CDR3 has 15 residues. The germline V gene encodes CDR1 SEHNR and CDR2 FQNEAQ (reference sequence). The ends were cut back, 2 bases at V and 5 bases at J, with 15 bases in the middle. CDR3 loop: CASSLIQGGRTEAFF. CDR3 in DNA: TGTGCCAGCAGCTTAATACAGGGAGGAAGGACTGAAGCTTTCTTT.

The gene calls are TRBV24-1 and TRBJ2-1; 10 bases align to TRBD2. J was trimmed by 8 bases and V by 5 bases; bases with no gene match: 11. The CDR3 spans 16 residues. Per germline, CDR1 KGHDR and CDR2 SFDVKD. The CDR3 DNA reads as TGTGCCACCAGTGGTCCAGCGGGAGGGCCAGGGGATGAGCAGTTCTTC. It is translated as CATSGPAGGPGDEQFF.

V is TRBV7-9 and J is TRBJ2-2, with 10 bases that match TRBD2. The V segment lost 11 bases and the J segment 5 bases; nucleotides outside the gene matches: 11. The CDR3 totals 15 residues. Per germline, CDR1 SEHNR and CDR2 FQNEAQ (reference sequence). CDR3 nucleotides: TGTGCCGGAAATACTAGCGGGGAATCAACCGGGGAGCTGTTTTTT. This gives the protein CAGNTSGESTGELFF.

This clone was seen only once. The V gene is TRBV9, the J gene TRBJ2-2; no firm D call. There are 13 residues in the CDR3. Germline V gene sequence: CDR1 SGDLS, CDR2 YYNGEE. Trimming stripped 4 bases from V and 0 bases from J, with 4 bases between. CDR3 DNA sequence: TGTGCCAGCAGCAGGGCGAACACCGGGGAGCTGTTTTTT. As protein: CASSRANTGELFF.

The rearrangement uses TRBV6-6 and TRBJ2-7, with D perhaps TRBD1 (6 bases). The CDR3 is made up of 15 amino acids. Trimming took 0 bases from V and 2 from J, leaving 11 bases between them. Germline V gene sequence: CDR1 MNHNY, CDR2 SVGAGI (reference sequence). CDR3 bases: TGTGCCAGCAGTTACTCCGGGGACACGACCTACGAGCAGTACGTC. As protein: CASSYSGDTTYEQYV.

The chain recombines TRBV5-1 with TRBJ2-7; D could derive from TRBD1 or TRBD2 (5 bases each). The CDR3 is 14 residues long. Trimming pared 1 base from V and 3 bases from J, leaving 11 bases between. Germline CDR1 and CDR2: SGHRS and YFSETQ. The CDR3 DNA reads TGCGCCAGCAGCTTGTCGGGACCCGGCTACGAGCAGTACTTC. Protein: CASSLSGPGYEQYF.

The rearrangement joins TRBV7-9 to TRBJ1-4; possible D gene TRBD1, 5 bases. This CDR3 comprises 15 residues. From germline, CDR1 is SEHNR and CDR2 FQNEAQ (reference sequence). V was cut by 2 bases and J by 1 base, with 8 bases left in between. Written as DNA, the CDR3 is TGTGCCAGCAGCTTAATCGGGGGAACTAATGAAAAACTGTTTTTT. Translation: CASSLIGGTNEKLFF.

The chain employs TRBV7-9 and TRBJ1-2; TRBD1 matches 8 bases. From germline, CDR1 is SEHNR and CDR2 FQNEAQ (reference sequence). The CDR3 sequence is 13 residues long. With V trimmed by 4 bases and J by 4 bases, 2 bases remained unmatched. CDR3 region: CASSSGQGYGYTF. The CDR3 DNA reads TGTGCCAGCAGCTCCGGACAGGGCTATGGCTACACCTTC.

V gene TRBV5-1 combines with J gene TRBJ2-5; D not resolved. Trimming took 3 bases from V and 5 from J, leaving 5 bases between them. This CDR3 has 11 residues. CDR1 is SGHRS, CDR2 YFSETQ, per germline. CDR3 amino acids: CASSYGETQYF. In DNA form, the CDR3 reads TGCGCCAGCAGCTACGGTGAGACCCAGTACTTC.

The genes are TRBV4-2 and TRBJ2-5, with a weak D call TRBD1 (5 bases). The length of the CDR3 is 14 residues. The V end was cut by 0 bases, the J end by 4 bases, with 9 bases between. Germline assignment: CDR1 LGHNA and CDR2 YNFKEQ. CDR3 region: CASSQDRAGETQYF. As DNA, the CDR3 is TGTGCCAGCAGCCAAGACAGGGCTGGAGAGACCCAGTACTTC.

The chain joins TRBV5-1 to TRBJ1-2; the D gene is possibly TRBD1 (6 bases). The V gene lost 5 bases and the J gene lost 6 bases, with 11 bases spanning the gap. Germline CDR1 reads SGHRS; CDR2 reads YFSETQ. CDR3 size: 12 residues. The CDR3 sequence is CASRQGRDGYTF. The CDR3 DNA sequence: TGCGCCAGCAGACAGGGACGGGATGGCTACACCTTC.

This clone was detected only once. The chain joins TRBV11-3 to TRBJ1-1; a possible D gene is TRBD1 (5 bases). The CDR3 consists of 14 residues. Germline CDR1 reads SGHNT; CDR2 reads YENEEA. The V gene lost 5 bases and the J gene lost 2 bases, with 12 bases spanning the gap. CDR3 nucleotides: TGTGCCAGCAGCCCGGGACGGCTCAACACTGAAGCTTTCTTT. As protein: CASSPGRLNTEAFF. The variable domain in full, with the rest retrieved from reference TRBV11-3 and TRBJ1-1, is EAGVVQSPRYKIIEKKQPVAFWCNPISGHNTLYWYLQNLGQGPELLIRYENEEAVDDSQLPKDRFSAERLKGVDSTLKIQPAELGDSAVYLCASSPGRLNTEAFFGQGTRLTVV.